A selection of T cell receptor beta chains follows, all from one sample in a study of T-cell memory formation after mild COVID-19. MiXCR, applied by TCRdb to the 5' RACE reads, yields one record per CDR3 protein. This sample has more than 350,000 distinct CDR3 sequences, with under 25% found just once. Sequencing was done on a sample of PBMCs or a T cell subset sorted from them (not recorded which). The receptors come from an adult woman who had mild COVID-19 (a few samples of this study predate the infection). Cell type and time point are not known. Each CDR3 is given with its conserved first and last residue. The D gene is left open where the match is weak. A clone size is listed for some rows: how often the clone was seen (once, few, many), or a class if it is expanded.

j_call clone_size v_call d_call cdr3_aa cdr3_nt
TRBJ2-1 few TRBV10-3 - CAMGGTYNEQFF TGTGCCATGGGGGGCACCTACAATGAGCAGTTCTTC
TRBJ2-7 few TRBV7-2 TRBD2 CASSTGTSGGSEQYF TGTGCCAGCAGCACCGGGACTAGCGGGGGGAGCGAGCAGTACTTC
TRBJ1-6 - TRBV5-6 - CASSFRRGRDLGGSGSPLHF TGTGCCAGCAGCTTCAGGAGGGGACGAGACCTCGGGGGTTCGGGTTCACCCCTCCACTTT
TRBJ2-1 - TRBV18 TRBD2 CASSRSSGRAANEQFF TGTGCCAGCTCACGGTCTAGCGGGAGGGCCGCCAATGAGCAGTTCTTC
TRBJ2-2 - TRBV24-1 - CATGQASTGELFF TGTGCCACCGGGCAGGCATCCACCGGGGAGCTGTTTTTT
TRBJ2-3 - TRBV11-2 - CASSFERLGTDTQYF TGTGCCAGCAGCTTCGAACGGCTCGGGACAGATACGCAGTATTTT
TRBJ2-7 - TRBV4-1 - CASSTGSGGYEQYF TGCGCCAGCAGCACCGGGTCCGGCGGGTACGAGCAGTACTTC
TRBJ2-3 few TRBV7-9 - CASWTTSGTQYF TGTGCCAGCTGGACTACTAGTGGTACGCAGTATTTT
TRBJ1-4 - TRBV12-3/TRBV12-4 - CASSLIQAEKLFF TGTGCCAGCAGTTTAATACAGGCCGAAAAACTGTTTTTT
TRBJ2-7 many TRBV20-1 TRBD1 CSARDHRGPGYEQYF TGCAGTGCTAGGGACCACAGGGGTCCGGGGTACGAGCAGTACTTC
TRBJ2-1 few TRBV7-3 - CASSPAVLGEQFF TGTGCCAGCAGCCCTGCCGTACTGGGTGAGCAGTTCTTC
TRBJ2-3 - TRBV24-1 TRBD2 CATSDSLDRREYHTQYF TGTGCCACCAGTGATTCCTTGGATAGGCGGGAGTATCATACGCAGTATTTT
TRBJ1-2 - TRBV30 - CAWRDGYGYTF TGTGCCTGGAGGGACGGCTATGGCTACACCTTC
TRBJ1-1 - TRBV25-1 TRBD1 CASSEQGQGTEAFF TGTGCCAGCAGTGAACAGGGACAGGGGACTGAAGCTTTCTTT
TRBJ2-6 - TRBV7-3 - CASSSELSGANVLTF TGTGCCAGCAGCTCCGAGTTGTCTGGGGCCAACGTCCTGACTTTC
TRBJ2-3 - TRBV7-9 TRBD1 CASSLALGTGTGNTDTQYF TGTGCCAGCAGCTTAGCCTTGGGTACCGGGACAGGGAACACAGATACGCAGTATTTT
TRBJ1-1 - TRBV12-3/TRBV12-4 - CASSSTGLGGTEAFF TGTGCCAGCAGTTCCACGGGACTGGGTGGGACTGAAGCTTTCTTT
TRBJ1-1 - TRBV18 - CASSPLRGWATEAFF TGTGCCAGCTCACCACTTAGAGGTTGGGCCACTGAAGCTTTCTTT
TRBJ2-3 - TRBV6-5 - CASRNARRGRGPDTQYF TGTGCCAGCAGGAACGCACGCCGTGGACGTGGGCCAGATACGCAGTATTTT
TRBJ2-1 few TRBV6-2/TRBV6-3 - CASLDRSYNEQFF TGTGCCAGCCTGGACCGCTCCTACAATGAGCAGTTCTTC
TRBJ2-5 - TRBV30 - CAWSVGAETQYF TGTGCCTGGAGTGTAGGGGCAGAGACCCAGTACTTC
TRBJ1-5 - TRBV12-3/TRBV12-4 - CASSTLSGQPQHF TGTGCCAGCAGTACCCTCTCGGGCCAGCCCCAGCATTTT